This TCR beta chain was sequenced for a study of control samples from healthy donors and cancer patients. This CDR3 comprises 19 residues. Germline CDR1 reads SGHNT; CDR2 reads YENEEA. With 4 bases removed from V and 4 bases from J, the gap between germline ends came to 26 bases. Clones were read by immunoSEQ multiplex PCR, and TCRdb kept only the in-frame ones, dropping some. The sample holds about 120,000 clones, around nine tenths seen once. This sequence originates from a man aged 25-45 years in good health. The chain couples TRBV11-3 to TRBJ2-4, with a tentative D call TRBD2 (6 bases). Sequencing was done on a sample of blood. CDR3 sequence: CASSYPGLLSTRPKNIQYF. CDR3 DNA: TGTGCCAGCAGCTATCCGGGACTGCTGTCAACCCGGCCAAAAAACATTCAGTACTTC.